The 11 T cell receptor beta chains listed next were all sequenced from one sample in a study of blood T cell repertoires in COVID-19. TCRdb's copy holds only in-frame clones and misses some; the assay was immunoSEQ multiplex PCR. The sample holds over 200,000 clones; 75% to 85% are singletons and the top ten take 2% to 2.5%. The specimen sequenced was peripheral blood. The receptors originated from a man aged 35 to 55 who had recovered from COVID-19.

The rearrangement links TRBV7-8 to TRBJ2-1, with 8 positions matching TRBD1. The CDR3 sequence is 18 residues long. V trimming: 1 base; J trimming: 0 bases; junction bases outside the gene matches: 8. Germline V gives CDR1 SGHVS, CDR2 FQNEAQ. The CDR3 coding sequence is TGTGCCAGCAGCTTAGTGCAGGGGGCAACCCACTCCTACAATGAGCAGTTCTTC. Amino acid sequence: CASSLVQGATHSYNEQFF.

CDR3 amino acids: CASSPKRVSSGNTIYF. CDR3 DNA: TGTGCCAGCAGCCCGAAGAGGGTCAGCTCTGGAAACACCATATATTTT. The chain employs TRBV11-2 and TRBJ1-3, with D unclear. The V gene's germline CDR1 is SGHAT and CDR2 FQNNGV. Trimming removed 5 bases at V and 0 bases at J, with 14 bases between. This CDR3 has 16 amino acids.

V is TRBV4-3 and J is TRBJ1-1; D perhaps matches TRBD1 (6 bases). This CDR3 contains 13 residues. Germline V gene lookup returns CDR1 LGHNA and CDR2 YSLEER. V was cut by 2 bases and J by 6 bases, with 10 bases left in between. This chain's CDR3 is CASSQLTGSEAFF. CDR3 DNA sequence: TGCGCCAGCAGCCAATTGACAGGCTCTGAAGCTTTCTTT.

The CDR3 sequence is CASSGGPKETQYF. The CDR3 DNA follows: TGTGCCAGCAGCGGCGGGCCGAAAGAGACCCAGTACTTC. This chain uses TRBV2 with TRBJ2-5, with D possibly TRBD2 on 5 matching bases. V was pared by 6 bases and J by 3 bases, with 11 bases between. From germline, CDR1 is SNHLY and CDR2 FYNNEI. CDR3 length: 13 residues.

V is TRBV5-4 and J is TRBJ1-2; D perhaps matches TRBD1 (6 bases). CDR1 and CDR2 (germline): SGHNT, YYREEE (reference sequence). The V end lost 4 bases, the J end lost 4 bases, and 20 bases lay between the germline ends. The CDR3 consists of 16 residues. The CDR3, as DNA: TGTGCCAGCAGCCCTCAAGGTGCTGGGGGCCCCTATGGCTACACCTTC. Its protein product is CASSPQGAGGPYGYTF. Full variable domain (missing parts from reference TRBV5-4 and TRBJ1-2): ETGVTQSPTHLIKTRGQQVTLRCSSQSGHNTVSWYQQALGQGPQFIFQYYREEENGRGNFPPRFSGLQFPNYSSELNVNALELDDSALYLCASSPQGAGGPYGYTFGSGTRLTVV.

This clone was observed once. The chain combines TRBV27 with TRBJ1-5; no reliable D call. This CDR3 contains 14 residues. The germline V and J ends were trimmed by 3 bases and 5 bases, with 11 bases remaining between them. Germline V gene sequence: CDR1 MNHEY, CDR2 SMNVEV (reference sequence). The CDR3 protein is CASSFSGRDQPQHF. CDR3 DNA: TGTGCCAGCAGTTTTTCCGGGAGGGATCAGCCCCAGCATTTT.

The chain employs TRBV3-1 (or the pseudogene TRBV3-2) and TRBJ1-1, with TRBD1 matching over 8 bases. Losses at the gene ends were 1 base for V and 7 bases for J; bases not matched to a gene: 2. The CDR3 runs to 13 residues. Germline CDR1 reads LGHDT; CDR2 reads YNNKEL (reference sequence). CDR3 in amino acids: CASSQVGQGEAFF. For the CDR3, the DNA is TGTGCCAGCAGCCAAGTTGGACAGGGTGAAGCTTTCTTT.

This rearrangement joins TRBV5-4 to TRBJ2-3; D not resolved. The CDR3 covers 14 residues. The germline V and J ends were trimmed by 4 bases and 1 base, with 10 bases remaining between them. Germline values: CDR1 SGHNT, CDR2 YYREEE (reference sequence). CDR3 sequence reads: CASSPLPGTDTQYF. The DNA for the CDR3 is TGTGCCAGCAGCCCCCTGCCGGGCACAGATACGCAGTATTTT.

This clone was recorded once. The rearrangement joins TRBV13 to TRBJ2-5; TRBD2 aligns across 10 bases. Germline V gives CDR1 PRHDT, CDR2 FYEKMQ (reference sequence). This CDR3 comprises 17 residues. V was clipped by 3 bases and J by 4 bases; unmatched bases: 11. The chain's CDR3 is CASSLGASGGPGETQYF. CDR3 in DNA: TGTGCCAGCAGCTTGGGGGCTAGCGGGGGCCCTGGAGAGACCCAGTACTTC.

The chain uses TRBV3-1 (or the pseudogene TRBV3-2) and TRBJ2-1, with 8 bases identical to TRBD2. Germline CDR1 is LGHDT and CDR2 is YNNKEL (reference sequence). J was trimmed by 5 bases and V by 0 bases; bases with no gene match: 6. The CDR3 loop spans 16 amino acids. The CDR3 nucleotides read TGTGCCAGCAGCCAAGATTCGGGCGGGGGGAACAATGAGCAGTTCTTC. Its translation is CASSQDSGGGNNEQFF.

The CDR3 bases are TGTGCCAGCAGCTTGGAGGAGGGGCTAGCCTACGAGCAGTACTTC. This codes for CASSLEEGLAYEQYF. The rearrangement joins TRBV5-6 to TRBJ2-7, with a tentative D call TRBD2 (6 bases). This CDR3 region has 15 residues. Between the trimmed V and J ends, which lost 0 bases and 2 bases, there was a span of 12 bases. In germline, CDR1 is SGHDT, CDR2 YYEEEE.